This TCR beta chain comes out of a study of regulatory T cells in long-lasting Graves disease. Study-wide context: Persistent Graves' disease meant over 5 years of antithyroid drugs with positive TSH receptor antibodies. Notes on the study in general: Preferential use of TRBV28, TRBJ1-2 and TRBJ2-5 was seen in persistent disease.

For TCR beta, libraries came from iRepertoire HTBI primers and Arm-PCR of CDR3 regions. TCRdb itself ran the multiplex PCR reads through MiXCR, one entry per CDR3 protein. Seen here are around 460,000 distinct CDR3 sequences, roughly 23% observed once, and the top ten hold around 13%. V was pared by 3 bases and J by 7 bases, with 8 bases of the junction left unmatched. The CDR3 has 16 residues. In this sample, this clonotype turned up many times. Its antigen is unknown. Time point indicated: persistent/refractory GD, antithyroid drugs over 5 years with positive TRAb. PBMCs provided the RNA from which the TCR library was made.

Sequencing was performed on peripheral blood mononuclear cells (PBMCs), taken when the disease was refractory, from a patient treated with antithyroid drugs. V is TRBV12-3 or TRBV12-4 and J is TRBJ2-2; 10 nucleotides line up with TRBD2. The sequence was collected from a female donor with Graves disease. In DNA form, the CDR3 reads TGTGCCAGCAGTTTGGGCCTAGCGGGAGAGGGCGGGGAGCTGTTTTTT. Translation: CASSLGLAGEGGELFF.